The rows below give T cell receptor beta chains drawn from one sample of a study of T-cell memory formation after mild COVID-19. From the 5' RACE reads, TCRdb called clonotypes with MiXCR, one entry per CDR3 protein. Found here are roughly 250,000 distinct CDR3 sequences, over 15% of them singletons; the top ten hold around 23%. The sample was PBMCs or a T cell subset sorted from them (not recorded which). These TCRs come from a young man who had mild COVID-19 (a few samples of this study predate the infection). Cell type and time point are not known. CDR3s include the opening cysteine and the closing phenylalanine or tryptophan. A D gene is named only where the DNA matches it firmly. Clone size appears in some rows only: once, few, many, or a class for an expanded clone.

>many|TRBJ1-1|NA|TRBV5-1
CASSTRGSDTEAFF
TGCGCCAGCAGCACCAGGGGCTCGGACACTGAAGCTTTCTTT
>many|TRBJ2-1|NA|TRBV7-9
CASSFPPSDEQFF
TGTGCCAGCAGCTTTCCGCCTTCCGATGAGCAGTTCTTC
>NA|TRBJ1-1|NA|TRBV24-1
CATSDSRSGWSTEAFF
TGTGCCACCAGTGATTCCCGGTCGGGGTGGAGCACTGAAGCTTTCTTT
>NA|TRBJ1-1|NA|TRBV5-1
CASSRVGNTEAFF
TGCGCCAGCAGCCGGGTCGGGAACACTGAAGCTTTCTTT
>NA|TRBJ1-6|TRBD1|TRBV18
CASSQGTGGNSPLHF
TGTGCCAGCTCCCAAGGGACAGGGGGGAATTCACCCCTCCACTTT
>NA|TRBJ1-5|TRBD1|TRBV12-3/TRBV12-4
CASSFTGGDQPQHF
TGTGCCAGCAGCTTTACAGGGGGCGATCAGCCCCAGCATTTT
>few|TRBJ1-2|NA|TRBV4-3
CASSQDWWAGLLGYTF
TGCGCCAGCAGCCAAGATTGGTGGGCAGGGCTTTTGGGCTACACCTTC
>NA|TRBJ1-5|NA|TRBV5-6
CASSSAGGAGQPQHF
TGTGCCAGCAGTTCAGCGGGGGGGGCAGGTCAGCCCCAGCATTTT
>few|TRBJ1-2|NA|TRBV12-3/TRBV12-4
CATRLEELLGYTF
TGTGCCACCCGGCTGGAGGAGCTCTTGGGCTACACCTTC
>NA|TRBJ1-2|TRBD1|TRBV19
CASTGTVLGGYTF
TGTGCCAGCACAGGGACAGTTTTAGGCGGCTACACCTTC
>many|TRBJ2-3|TRBD2|TRBV7-9
CASSRQRSAGTDTQYF
TGTGCCAGCAGCCGGCAACGATCAGCGGGGACAGATACGCAGTATTTT
>NA|TRBJ2-1|TRBD1|TRBV7-2
CASSPGQGPVAFF
TGTGCCAGCAGCCCCGGACAGGGCCCCGTTGCGTTCTTC
>NA|TRBJ2-3|TRBD2|TRBV20-1
CSASPETSGFTDTQYF
TGCAGTGCTAGTCCCGAGACTAGCGGATTCACAGATACGCAGTATTTT
>NA|TRBJ2-1|NA|TRBV4-3
CASSQDPRQCEQFF
TGCGCCAGCAGCCAAGATCCCCGACAGTGTGAGCAGTTCTTC
>NA|TRBJ2-3|TRBD2|TRBV3-1
CASSQELAGGHSTDTQYF
TGTGCCAGCAGCCAAGAACTAGCGGGGGGCCATAGCACAGATACGCAGTATTTT
>many|TRBJ1-5|NA|TRBV7-6
CASSLEDGRGPQHF
TGTGCCAGCAGCTTAGAGGACGGGCGTGGGCCCCAGCATTTT
>NA|TRBJ2-5|NA|TRBV9
CASSSSRGSETQYF
TGTGCCAGCAGCTCCTCGCGGGGCAGTGAGACCCAGTACTTC
>NA|TRBJ2-3|NA|TRBV6-1
CASSGTGTTDTQYF
TGTGCCAGCAGTGGAACAGGGACCACAGATACGCAGTATTTT
>NA|TRBJ1-1|NA|TRBV27
CASSFGGEYTEAFF
TGTGCCAGCAGTTTCGGCGGAGAGTACACTGAAGCTTTCTTT
>few|TRBJ2-1|TRBD1|TRBV7-9
CASRTGDEQFF
TGTGCCAGCAGAACAGGGGATGAGCAGTTCTTC
>few|TRBJ2-5|NA|TRBV29-1
CSVDGRLETQYF
TGCAGCGTTGACGGCCGCCTAGAGACCCAGTACTTC
>NA|TRBJ1-6|TRBD1|TRBV6-2/TRBV6-3
CASSGLRDRHYNSPLHF
TGTGCCAGCAGTGGGCTCCGGGACAGACACTATAATTCACCCCTCCACTTT
>few|TRBJ2-7|NA|TRBV7-9
CASSLSSMDSYSYEQYF
TGTGCCAGCAGCTTAAGTTCGATGGACAGTTACTCCTACGAGCAGTACTTC
>NA|TRBJ2-5|NA|TRBV4-1
CASSQAGGLEETQYF
TGCGCCAGCAGCCAAGCAGGGGGGTTGGAAGAGACCCAGTACTTC
>few|TRBJ1-5|NA|TRBV2
CASSDLSANQPQHF
TGTGCCAGCAGTGATCTGTCCGCCAATCAGCCCCAGCATTTT
>NA|TRBJ1-2|NA|TRBV5-1
CASSSYRSGYTF
TGCGCCAGCAGCTCCTACAGATCCGGCTACACCTTC
>few|TRBJ2-4|TRBD1|TRBV5-1
CASSKGAENIQYF
TGCGCCAGCAGCAAGGGGGCGGAAAACATTCAGTACTTC
>NA|TRBJ1-1|NA|TRBV20-1
CSSGWGGGAEAFF
TGCAGCTCGGGCTGGGGAGGGGGAGCTGAAGCTTTCTTT
>few|TRBJ2-5|TRBD1|TRBV28
CASSPRTGRRQETQYF
TGTGCCAGCAGTCCAAGGACAGGGAGGAGGCAAGAGACCCAGTACTTC
>NA|TRBJ1-1|TRBD1|TRBV19
CASSIQGATEAFF
TGTGCCAGTAGTATACAGGGGGCGACTGAAGCTTTCTTT
>NA|TRBJ2-1|TRBD2|TRBV20-1
CSATRLETSGNEQFF
TGCAGTGCTACTCGACTGGAGACTAGCGGCAATGAGCAGTTCTTC
>few|TRBJ1-1|TRBD1|TRBV6-5
CASSSDRGLGTEAFF
TGTGCCAGCAGTTCGGACAGGGGGCTCGGCACTGAAGCTTTCTTT
>NA|TRBJ2-1|NA|TRBV6-5
CASGLGRSSYNEQFF
TGTGCCAGCGGACTGGGACGGAGCTCCTACAATGAGCAGTTCTTC
>NA|TRBJ2-7|NA|TRBV7-8
CASSFLTEQYF
TGTGCCAGCAGCTTCTTGACCGAGCAGTACTTC
>few|TRBJ1-1|NA|TRBV20-1
CSARDGGMNTEAFF
TGCAGTGCTAGAGACGGGGGAATGAACACTGAAGCTTTCTTT
>NA|TRBJ1-5|NA|TRBV6-6
CASTLDYSNQPQHF
TGTGCCAGCACCCTCGACTATAGCAATCAGCCCCAGCATTTT
>few|TRBJ2-1|NA|TRBV4-3
CASSQDWIGGLYNEQFF
TGCGCCAGCAGCCAAGATTGGATTGGGGGGCTGTACAATGAGCAGTTCTTC